Following are 27 T cell receptor beta chains from one sample sequenced in a study of response to subunit inactivated influenza vaccine. One entry per CDR3 protein, called by TCRdb with MiXCR from the RT-PCR reads. The sample lists about 520,000 distinct CDR3 sequences; approximately 7.3% were seen once. Sequencing was performed on PBMCs from blood, taken about 23 months after vaccination. Receptors originate from a man aged 50-75 years who received an inactivated influenza vaccine.

J is TRBJ2-7 and V is TRBV7-9; possibly TRBD1 or TRBD2 for D (5 bases each). CDR1 is SEHNR and CDR2 is FQNEAQ in the germline V gene (reference sequence). The germline V and J ends were trimmed by 3 bases and 6 bases, with 18 bases remaining between them. This CDR3 is 15 amino acids long. The CDR3 loop is CASSFPGRESGEQYF. The CDR3 nucleotides are TGTGCCAGCAGCTTCCCCGGCAGGGAGTCGGGCGAGCAGTACTTC.

This clonotype was counted at least ten times. The chain links TRBV6-8 to TRBJ2-1; 10 bases agree with TRBD2. V gave up 5 bases and J gave up 4 bases; unmatched junction bases: 5. This CDR3 region has 15 residues. The V gene's germline CDR1 is MNHGY and CDR2 SAAAGT. The CDR3 here is CASSAGTSAYNEQFF. In DNA, the CDR3 is TGTGCCAGCAGTGCCGGGACTAGCGCGTACAATGAGCAGTTCTTC.

This rearrangement joins TRBV6-2 or TRBV6-3 to TRBJ2-7, with 8 bases identical to TRBD2. J gave up 0 bases and V 8 bases, and 6 bases lay outside the gene matches. Germline CDR1 reads MNHEY; CDR2 reads SVGEGT. The CDR3 extends over 14 amino acids. CDR3 in DNA: TGTGCCAGCGGCGGGGGGTCGAGCTCCTACGAGCAGTACTTC. Amino acid sequence: CASGGGSSSYEQYF.

This clonotype was counted ten times or more. The chain couples TRBV11-3 to TRBJ2-3, with 9 bases identical to TRBD1. The CDR3 loop spans 17 amino acids. The J segment lost 5 bases and the V segment lost 3 bases, leaving 12 bases of the junction unmatched. The germline CDR1 and CDR2 sequences are SGHNT and YENEEA. The CDR3 nucleotides read TGTGCCAGCAGCTTGGGGTTCACAGGGGGCGCCGGAGATACGCAGTATTTT. Protein: CASSLGFTGGAGDTQYF.

This clonotype was detected ten times or more. The rearrangement uses TRBV11-1 and TRBJ2-5; D may be TRBD1 or TRBD2 (6 bases each). Germline V gives CDR1 SGHAT, CDR2 FQDESV (reference sequence). The CDR3 runs 15 residues. V lost 4 bases and J 6 bases, leaving 18 bases between the germline ends. CDR3 region: CASSSLRGTYQTQYF. In DNA, the CDR3 is TGTGCCAGCAGCTCTCTCCGGGGGACATACCAGACCCAGTACTTC.

This clonotype was seen ten or more times. At one boundary the junction diverges from the germline segment, which might be a read error. V is TRBV12-3 or TRBV12-4 and J is TRBJ2-7, with D unclear. This CDR3 region has 13 residues. The CDR3 sequence is CASSFSKGRYRDF. The CDR3 DNA reads TGTGCCAGCAGTTTTTCAAAGGGCCGCTATAGAGACTTC.

The sample holds a few counts of this clonotype. The V call is TRBV7-8, the J call TRBJ2-5, with D perhaps TRBD1 (6 bases). The CDR3 is 13 residues long. Looked up from germline, CDR1 is SGHVS and CDR2 is FQNEAQ. With 4 bases removed from V and 5 bases from J, the gap between germline ends came to 11 bases. CDR3 coding DNA: TGTGCCAGCAGCTCTAACAGGGACGAGACCCAGTACTTC. Translating gives CASSSNRDETQYF.

This clonotype occurred a few times. This chain links TRBV20-1 with TRBJ2-1, with D possibly matching TRBD1 (6 bases). Deletions cut 6 bases from V and 3 bases from J, with 18 bases between. Germline CDR1 is DFQATT and CDR2 is SNEGSKA (reference sequence). This CDR3 contains 15 residues. The CDR3 nucleotides are TGCAGTGCGAGGACAGATCCCTTTGGCTACAATGAGCAGTTCTTC. It specifies CSARTDPFGYNEQFF.

This clonotype was counted only a few times. Mismatch with germline at one junction end may stem from a read error. The chain is built from TRBV3-1 and TRBJ2-6; D is perhaps TRBD1 (5 bases). The CDR3 loop spans 16 amino acids. CDR1 is LGHDT and CDR2 is YNNKEL in the germline V gene (reference sequence). The CDR3 DNA follows: TGTGCCAGCAGCTCGTACCAGGGCGCTGGGGCCAGCGTCCTGACTTTC. It is translated as CASSSYQGAGASVLTF.

This clonotype was recorded at least ten times. The chain is built from TRBV11-2 and TRBJ1-1, with 9 bases identical to TRBD1. Trimming removed 3 bases from V and 3 bases from J; junction bases left unmatched: 8. The germline V gene encodes CDR1 SGHAT and CDR2 FQNNGV. The CDR3 spans 16 residues. The CDR3 is CASSFFGGQGYTEAFF. CDR3 bases: TGTGCCAGCAGCTTCTTCGGGGGACAGGGATACACTGAAGCTTTCTTT. Full variable domain (remainder filled in from reference TRBV11-2 and TRBJ1-1): EAGVAQSPRYKIIEKRQSVAFWCNPISGHATLYWYQQILGQGPKLLIQFQNNGVVDDSQLPKDRFSAERLKGVDSTLKIQPAKLEDSAVYLCASSFFGGQGYTEAFFGQGTRLTVV.

This clonotype came up a few times. The chain joins TRBV25-1 to TRBJ2-3, with D perhaps assigned TRBD1 or TRBD2 (6 bases each). The V end lost 5 bases, the J end lost 5 bases, and 20 bases lay between the germline ends. The CDR3 is made up of 16 amino acids. The germline CDR1 and CDR2 sequences are MGHDK and SYGVNS. CDR3 coding DNA: TGTGCCAGCAGTCCCCAACTCGGGGGCCGAGTAGATACGCAGTATTTT. Protein product: CASSPQLGGRVDTQYF.

This clonotype was seen a few times. The J gene is TRBJ2-5, the V gene TRBV20-1; TRBD1 agrees at 8 bases. The CDR3 covers 14 residues. Looked up from germline, CDR1 is DFQATT and CDR2 is SNEGSKA (reference sequence). Trimming removed 1 base from V and 5 bases from J; junction bases left unmatched: 6. CDR3 nucleotide sequence: TGCAGTGCTAGAGTGTCAGGGGGCGGGGAGACCCAGTACTTC. It is translated as CSARVSGGGETQYF.

This clonotype was seen repeatedly, ten times or more. The genes are TRBV29-1 and TRBJ2-3, with 12 bases matching TRBD2. With V trimmed by 6 bases and J by 2 bases, 12 bases remained unmatched. The V gene's germline CDR1 is SQVTM and CDR2 ANQGSEA. The CDR3 loop spans 17 amino acids. CDR3 loop: CSVDSRLAGAPTDTQYF. The CDR3 coding sequence is TGCAGCGTAGATAGCCGACTAGCGGGAGCCCCCACAGATACGCAGTATTTT.

The V gene is TRBV4-3, the J gene TRBJ2-3, with 12 bases that match TRBD2. The V gene end was trimmed by 0 bases and the J gene end by 2 bases; junction bases not matched to a gene: 6. Per germline, CDR1 LGHNA and CDR2 YSLEER. The CDR3 length is 18 residues. CDR3 amino acids: CASSQDIGTSGYTDTQYF. The CDR3 DNA reads TGCGCCAGCAGCCAAGATATCGGGACTAGCGGGTACACAGATACGCAGTATTTT.

In this sample, this clonotype turned up a few times. CDR3 amino acids: CASSPPSVFEQYF. CDR3 in DNA: TGTGCCAGCTCACCACCGTCCGTGTTTGAGCAGTACTTC. The rearrangement uses TRBV18 and TRBJ2-7; unclear D gene. Trimming removed 0 bases from V and 7 bases from J, with 10 bases in between. The CDR3 contains 13 residues. CDR1 is KGHSH and CDR2 is LQKENI in the germline V gene.

This clonotype was detected ten times or more. The chain's CDR3 is CASRTGSTDTQYF. The CDR3 DNA sequence: TGTGCCAGCAGGACAGGAAGCACAGATACGCAGTATTTT. This sequence joins TRBV6-1 and TRBJ2-3, with D maybe TRBD1 (6 bases). The CDR3 sequence is 13 residues long. V was pared by 6 bases and J by 0 bases, with 7 bases between. The germline V gene encodes CDR1 MNHNS and CDR2 SASEGT.

V gene TRBV7-9 combines with J gene TRBJ2-4, with D tentatively TRBD1 or TRBD2 (6 bases each). Per the germline V gene, CDR1 is SEHNR and CDR2 is FQNEAQ (reference sequence). Trimming pared 5 bases from V and 7 bases from J, leaving 12 bases between. The CDR3 covers 13 residues. DNA of the CDR3: TGTGCCAGCAGCCCGATAGGGGGGAACATTCAGTACTTC. Amino acids: CASSPIGGNIQYF.

This clonotype was seen a few times. The V gene is TRBV7-9, the J gene TRBJ2-7; D may be TRBD2 (6 bases). In germline, CDR1 is SEHNR, CDR2 FQNEAQ (reference sequence). The V gene lost 5 bases and the J gene lost 4 bases, with 21 bases spanning the gap. This CDR3 region has 16 residues. CDR3 nucleotides: TGTGCCAGCAGCCCAGGTGGGACTGTCGTGGATTACGAGCAGTACTTC. Its protein is CASSPGGTVVDYEQYF.

This clonotype was picked up many times. This chain joins TRBV6-2 or TRBV6-3 and TRBJ2-3; D call uncertain. The germline V gene encodes CDR1 MNHEY and CDR2 SVGEGT. This CDR3 spans 12 amino acids. Trimming shortened V by 2 bases and J by 6 bases, and 6 bases separated the two germline ends. In nucleotides, the CDR3 is TGTGCCAGCAGTTACAGGCGGGATACGCAGTATTTT. Residues: CASSYRRDTQYF.

In this sample, this clonotype turned up a few times. The V gene is TRBV4-3, the J gene TRBJ2-1; D is ambiguous. The ends were cut back, 4 bases at V and 5 bases at J, with 12 bases in the middle. CDR1 and CDR2 from the germline V gene are LGHNA and YSLEER. The CDR3 consists of 14 residues. The CDR3, as DNA: TGCGCCAGCAGCCTACACCGCAGGAACAATGAGCAGTTCTTC. Amino acids: CASSLHRRNNEQFF.

This sequence joins TRBV9 and TRBJ2-1; D ambiguous. CDR1 is SGDLS and CDR2 is YYNGEE in the germline V gene. Between the trimmed V and J ends, which lost 0 bases and 8 bases, there was a span of 9 bases. The CDR3 is 13 amino acids. CDR3 bases: TGTGCCAGCAGCGTAGGGTTGGGCGATGAGCAGTTCTTC. Its protein is CASSVGLGDEQFF.

The chain couples TRBV20-1 to TRBJ2-3, with a weak D call TRBD1 (5 bases). Germline V gene data show CDR1 as DFQATT and CDR2 as SNEGSKA (reference sequence). V gave up 1 base and J gave up 2 bases, with 13 bases separating them. The CDR3 extends over 15 amino acids. The CDR3 nucleotides are TGCAGTGCTAGAGGAGTAGCAGGGAACACAGATACGCAGTATTTT. This encodes CSARGVAGNTDTQYF.

This clonotype was seen many times. CDR3 sequence reads: CAISEMGLSGNTIYF. In DNA, the CDR3 is TGTGCCATCAGTGAGATGGGTCTCTCTGGAAACACCATATATTTT. This chain connects TRBV10-3 to TRBJ1-3; no reliable D call. V lost 2 bases, J lost 0 bases, and 8 bases lay in between. CDR3 length: 15 residues. Germline CDR1 ENHRY, CDR2 SYGVKD.

Many counts were recorded for this clonotype. This chain connects TRBV12-3 or TRBV12-4 to TRBJ2-3, with a weak D call TRBD2 (6 bases). V shed 2 bases and J shed 7 bases, with 13 bases lying between them. The CDR3 runs 14 residues. This CDR3 reads CASSLPTGANTQYF. For the CDR3, the DNA is TGTGCCAGCAGTTTACCTACGGGAGCGAATACGCAGTATTTT.

A few counts support this clonotype. The rearrangement links TRBV5-5 to TRBJ1-4; 7 bases map to TRBD1. Germline V gene lookup returns CDR1 SGHKS and CDR2 YYEKEE (reference sequence). V lost 3 bases and J lost 1; bases outside the gene matches: 9. The CDR3 length is 17 residues. In DNA, the CDR3 is TGTGCCAGCAGCTCAAGGGACAGAACACAAACTAATGAAAAACTGTTTTTT. Its protein is CASSSRDRTQTNEKLFF.

This clonotype showed up just a few times. The chain recombines TRBV12-3 or TRBV12-4 with TRBJ2-1; D is undetermined. V dropped 4 bases and J dropped 0 bases, with 4 bases sitting between them. The CDR3 runs to 13 residues. CDR3 sequence reads: CASSSDSYNEQFF. CDR3 DNA sequence: TGTGCCAGCAGTTCGGACTCCTACAATGAGCAGTTCTTC.

This clonotype occurred a few times. This chain connects TRBV19 to TRBJ1-5; perhaps TRBD1 as D (6 bases). CDR3 length equals 15 residues. The germline V gene has CDR1 LNHDA and CDR2 SQIVND (reference sequence). V was cut by 7 bases and J by 1 base, with 14 bases left in between. This CDR3 reads CASNTQGLSNQPQHF. The CDR3, as DNA: TGTGCCAGTAATACTCAGGGGTTGAGCAATCAGCCCCAGCATTTT. Together with reference TRBV19 and TRBJ1-5, the CDR3 gives the full variable domain: DGGITQSPKYLFRKEGQNVTLSCEQNLNHDAMYWYRQDPGQGLRLIYYSQIVNDFQKGDIAEGYSVSREKKESFPLTVTSAQKNPTAFYLCASNTQGLSNQPQHFGDGTRLSIL.